These 2 T cell receptor beta chains came from one sample sequenced in a study of T-cell memory formation after mild COVID-19. TCRdb fed the 5' RACE reads into MiXCR, producing one record per CDR3 protein. There are 350,000 to 500,000 distinct CDR3 sequences in the sample; 20% occur only once, and around 8% lies in the top ten. Sequenced sample: PBMCs or a T cell subset sorted from them (not recorded which). These receptors were taken from an adult woman who had mild COVID-19 (a few samples of this study predate the infection). Cell type and time point are not known.

This chain links TRBV7-6 with TRBJ2-7, with D perhaps TRBD1 (5 bases). V lost 4 bases and J 3 bases, leaving 10 bases between the germline ends. Germline V lookup: CDR1 SGHVS, CDR2 FNYEAQ. CDR3 length equals 13 residues. The CDR3 region is CASSSGDSYEQYF. CDR3 nucleotides: TGTGCCAGCAGCTCAGGCGACAGCTACGAGCAGTACTTC.

This clonotype turned up a few times. The genes are TRBV10-3 and TRBJ1-1; 9 bases match TRBD1. The germline CDR1 and CDR2 sequences are ENHRY and SYGVKD. This CDR3 is 15 amino acids long. V shed 6 bases, J shed 1 base, and the junction held 6 bases outside the gene matches. CDR3 DNA sequence: TGTGCCATCAGACGATCGGACAGGGGGAACACTGAAGCTTTCTTT. It yields the protein CAIRRSDRGNTEAFF.